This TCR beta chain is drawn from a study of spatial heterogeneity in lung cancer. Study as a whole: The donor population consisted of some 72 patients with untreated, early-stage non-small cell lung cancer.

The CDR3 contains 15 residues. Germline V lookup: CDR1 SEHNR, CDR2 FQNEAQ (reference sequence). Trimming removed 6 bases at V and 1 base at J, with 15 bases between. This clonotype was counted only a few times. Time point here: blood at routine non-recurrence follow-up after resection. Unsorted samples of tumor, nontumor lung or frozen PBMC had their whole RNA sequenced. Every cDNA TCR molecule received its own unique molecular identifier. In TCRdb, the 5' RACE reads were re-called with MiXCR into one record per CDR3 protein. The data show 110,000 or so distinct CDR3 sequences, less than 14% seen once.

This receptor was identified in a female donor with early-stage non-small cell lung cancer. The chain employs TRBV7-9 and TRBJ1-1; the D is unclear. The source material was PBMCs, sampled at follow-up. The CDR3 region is CASRVIGRRNTEAFF. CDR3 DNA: TGTGCCAGCAGGGTCATAGGGAGGAGGAACACTGAAGCTTTCTTT.